This T cell receptor beta chain was observed in a study of OX40 agonist ivuxolimab in advanced cancers. Across the whole study: Head and neck, renal cell, melanoma or hepatocellular carcinoma were the cancers that dose-escalation patients had. Study-level findings and limits: Among patients with partial responses at 0.1-3.0 mg/kg, clonal expansion was among the lowest. Low normalized T-cell clonal expansion was additionally recorded for some nonresponders.

TCRdb keeps only in-frame clones here, not all; method: immunoSEQ multiplex PCR. The sample contains around 65,000 clones, 80% to 95% of which appear only once. In regard to this clone: The antigen remains undetermined.

The CDR3 has 15 amino acids. V was shortened by 5 bases and J by 3 bases, with 15 bases between the two germline ends. The germline gives CDR1 SGHRS, CDR2 YFSETQ. The genes are TRBV5-1 and TRBJ1-3, with a possible D match to TRBD1 (6 bases). Sample: CD4+ or CD8+ T cells sorted from blood, taken in a trial of the OX40 agonist ivuxolimab. This sequence was found in an adult with an advanced solid tumor such as melanoma, head and neck, liver or kidney cancer. The CDR3 nucleotides are TGCGCCAGCAGAGCGACAGGATTAAATGGAAACACCATATATTTT. Translated, it gives CASRATGLNGNTIYF.